These 10 T cell receptor beta chains came from one sample sequenced in a study of cytomegalovirus exposure and HLA in healthy donors. Data came from immunoSEQ multiplex PCR; TCRdb stores just in-frame clones and leaves some out. The sample has over 75,000 clones, about 85% seen once. The sequenced sample was PBMCs. The receptors were sampled from a man aged 18 to 30 in good health and CMV-seropositive.

The rearrangement uses TRBV13 and TRBJ2-3, with 9 bases lining up with TRBD2. The length of the CDR3 is 14 residues. Germline CDR1 PRHDT, CDR2 FYEKMQ (reference sequence). After removal of 3 bases from V and 6 bases from J, the junction contained 4 bases not matched to a gene. The CDR3 loop reads CASSFLAGKDTQYF. The CDR3 DNA is TGTGCCAGCAGCTTCCTAGCGGGAAAGGATACGCAGTATTTT.

The chain links TRBV10-3 to TRBJ1-5, with a weak D call TRBD1 (6 bases). Germline CDR1 is ENHRY and CDR2 is SYGVKD. The CDR3 loop spans 14 amino acids. The germline V and J ends were trimmed by 6 bases and 5 bases, with 14 bases remaining between them. CDR3 sequence (DNA): TGTGCCATCAGCCCCCAGGGGCCTGATCAGCCCCAGCATTTT. The encoded protein is CAISPQGPDQPQHF.

The chain uses TRBV6-5 and TRBJ2-7; 9 nucleotides align to TRBD1. Losses at the gene ends were 5 bases for V and 2 bases for J; bases not matched to a gene: 4. Looked up from germline, CDR1 is MNHEY and CDR2 is SVGAGI. The CDR3 runs 14 residues. CDR3 residues: CASSPDRGTYEQYV. The CDR3 DNA reads as TGTGCCAGCAGTCCCGACAGGGGGACCTACGAGCAGTACGTC.

This clone appeared many times. The rearrangement links TRBV11-2 to TRBJ2-2; TRBD2 aligns across 10 bases. This CDR3 is built from 16 residues. V shed 1 base and J 6 bases; nucleotides not matched to a gene: 5. The germline V gene encodes CDR1 SGHAT and CDR2 FQNNGV. This chain's CDR3 is CASSLARTSGSGELFF. The CDR3 nucleotides are TGTGCCAGCAGCTTAGCCAGGACTAGCGGCTCCGGGGAGCTGTTTTTT.

The chain recombines TRBV15 with TRBJ2-1, with unresolved D. With 1 base removed from V and 7 bases from J, the gap between germline ends came to 11 bases. CDR3 length equals 14 residues. Germline V CDR1 and CDR2: LNHNV, YYDKDF (reference sequence). The CDR3 region has the DNA TGTGCCACCAGCAGAGCGGCGGATTTGAATGAGCAGTTCTTC. Its protein is CATSRAADLNEQFF.

The chain has TRBV4-1 and TRBJ1-2; D unclear. V was trimmed by 0 bases and J by 3 bases, leaving 20 bases between them. Germline V gene data show CDR1 as MGHRA and CDR2 as YSYEKL. The CDR3 extends over 18 amino acids. The CDR3 spells CASSQDGAEDFAHYGYTF. The CDR3 DNA sequence: TGCGCCAGCAGCCAAGATGGCGCGGAAGATTTCGCGCACTATGGCTACACCTTC.

The J gene is TRBJ1-1, the V gene TRBV5-1; D perhaps matches TRBD1 (5 bases). This CDR3 region has 14 residues. V gave up 6 bases and J gave up 1 base, with 13 bases separating them. Germline values: CDR1 SGHRS, CDR2 YFSETQ. The CDR3, as DNA: TGCGCCAGCACCGTCGGGGGGACGAACACTGAAGCTTTCTTT. It yields the protein CASTVGGTNTEAFF. The complete variable domain, with remaining parts taken from reference TRBV5-1 and TRBJ1-1, reads KAGVTQTPRYLIKTRGQQVTLSCSPISGHRSVSWYQQTPGQGLQFLFEYFSETQRNKGNFPGRFSGRQFSNSRSEMNVSTLELGDSALYLCASTVGGTNTEAFFGQGTRLTVV.

V gene TRBV2 combines with J gene TRBJ1-4; no firm D call. The CDR3 runs to 14 residues. V was shortened by 2 bases and J by 4 bases, with 8 bases between the two germline ends. The germline CDR1 and CDR2 sequences are SNHLY and FYNNEI. The CDR3 region is CASSEPQVNEKLFF. The CDR3 DNA reads TGTGCCAGCAGTGAACCCCAGGTTAATGAAAAACTGTTTTTT. The complete variable domain, with remaining parts taken from reference TRBV2 and TRBJ1-4, reads EPEVTQTPSHQVTQMGQEVILRCVPISNHLYFYWYRQILGQKVEFLVSFYNNEISEKSEIFDDQFSVERPDGSNFTLKIRSTKLEDSAMYFCASSEPQVNEKLFFGSGTQLSVL.

This chain joins TRBV5-1 and TRBJ1-4; D is perhaps TRBD1 (6 bases). The V end lost 0 bases, the J end lost 8 bases, and 14 bases lay between the germline ends. CDR3 length: 15 amino acids. From germline, CDR1 is SGHRS and CDR2 YFSETQ. The CDR3 DNA sequence: TGCGCCAGCAGCTTGGAGGGGGGGCGCGGGGAAAAACTGTTTTTT. Encoded protein: CASSLEGGRGEKLFF.

The chain combines TRBV28 with TRBJ1-5; 8 bases are a match to TRBD1. V was clipped by 5 bases and J by 5 bases; unmatched bases: 5. Germline V CDR1 and CDR2: MDHEN, SYDVKM. This CDR3 region has 14 residues. The CDR3 region has the DNA TGTGCCAGCAGTAACAGGGGGTTGGATCAGCCCCAGCATTTT. It is translated as CASSNRGLDQPQHF. The full variable domain, with the rest looked up from reference TRBV28 and TRBJ1-5, is DVKVTQSSRYLVKRTGEKVFLECVQDMDHENMFWYRQDPGLGLRLIYFSYDVKMKEKGDIPEGYSVSREKKERFSLILESASTNQTSMYLCASSNRGLDQPQHFGDGTRLSIL.